The next 3 T cell receptor beta chains were all read from a single sample in a study of cytomegalovirus exposure and HLA in healthy donors. Primers included in the PCR were 60 Vbeta and 13 Jbeta primers. Sequenced by immunoSEQ multiplex PCR; TCRdb stores in-frame clones only, minus some. The data contain some 120,000 clones, over 60% of them singletons. Source material: PBMCs. These TCRs come from a man aged 50 or older in good health and CMV-seronegative.

The J gene is TRBJ1-5, the V gene TRBV19, with 9 bases fitting TRBD1. In germline, CDR1 is LNHDA, CDR2 SQIVND (reference sequence). V shed 6 bases and J 7 bases; nucleotides not matched to a gene: 7. The CDR3 runs 14 residues. In nucleotides, the CDR3 is TGTGCCAGTAGATTGGACAGGGGTGGCCAGCCCCAGCATTTT. Its translation is CASRLDRGGQPQHF.

V usage is TRBV29-1 and J usage is TRBJ1-5; unclear D gene. This CDR3 spans 13 amino acids. Germline V gene sequence: CDR1 SQVTM, CDR2 ANQGSEA. V lost 6 bases to trimming and J lost 2 bases, with 11 bases between them. The CDR3 is CSVTTGGNQPQHF. The CDR3 bases are TGCAGCGTGACGACCGGGGGCAATCAGCCCCAGCATTTT. The variable domain in full, with the rest retrieved from reference TRBV29-1 and TRBJ1-5, is SAVISQKPSRDICQRGTSLTIQCQVDSQVTMMFWYRQQPGQSLTLIATANQGSEATYESGFVIDKFPISRPNLTFSTLTVSNMSPEDSSIYLCSVTTGGNQPQHFGDGTRLSIL.

The V call is TRBV30, the J call TRBJ2-5, with 8 positions matching TRBD2. Germline assignment: CDR1 GTSNPN and CDR2 SVGIG (reference sequence). The CDR3 runs 16 residues. Trimming removed 4 bases from V and 4 bases from J; junction bases left unmatched: 14. The CDR3 DNA reads as TGTGCCTGGAACTTTATCGGGGGACTAGAGGGAGAGACCCAGTACTTC. Translation gives CAWNFIGGLEGETQYF.